This T cell receptor (beta chain) originates from a study of blood T cell repertoires in COVID-19 (TCRdb year 2020). Concerning the study at large: The collaborator samples originated in the United States, Italy and Spain and spanned the acute and convalescent phases of COVID-19. Sample metadata almost always included a de-identified subject ID, COVID-19 status, age in years and sex. The samples were drawn from the first 160 participants of the ongoing ImmuneRACE study and from more than 1,000 subjects provided by 6 global collaborators. The repertoires were released in a freely available public database intended as a resource for research on the immune response to SARS-CoV-2. The material from the prospective study consisted of cDNA or gDNA derived from T cells, B-cell-depleted T cells, or PBMCs. Deeply sampled blood TCRbeta repertoires from subjects exposed to, actively infected with, or recovered from COVID-19 were included in the dataset. Where HLA class I and class II types were available, the types were taken from metadata supplied by the sample provider, not from assay-based typing. The paper's findings and limits, for the study overall: The amount of clinical and demographic metadata varied by source and participant and was provided uncurated.

TCRbeta CDR3 regions were amplified from genomic DNA by means of the immunoSEQ Assay, a bias-controlled multiplex PCR. For the original study's pipeline: The number of nucleated cells in each sample was estimated by amplification of reference gene primers within the assay. To quantify the absolute abundance of each unique TCRbeta CDR3 rearrangement, sequence reads were collapsed and filtered. For each sample, productive Simpson clonality was calculated as the square root of Simpson's diversity index across productive rearrangements. The table was pulled from immuneACCESS by TCRdb, which kept in-frame rearrangements only. Such tables lose some clones; where checked, under half of the loss comes from unresolved V genes, and the rest has no known cause. V, J and clone size are those of that table, while D and trimming were read from the DNA. This sample is represented by under 300,000 clones; 89% of them were singletons. Approximately 5% of the sample is taken by the ten largest.

About this clone: The antigen it binds to is not known. One base away there is no much larger clone; base qualities are not given.

A second Seattle source provided samples from volunteer blood donors who had recovered from COVID-19. Whole blood was collected in K2EDTA tubes by collaborating institutions according to the institutions' own protocols. For TCRbeta analysis, collaborators shipped samples as frozen whole blood, isolated PBMCs, or DNA extracted from either of those sample types. There are 17 amino acids in the CDR3, from cysteine to phenylalanine inclusive. Only the CDR3 DNA is retained, 51 bases long and in frame from the first base. V is reduced by 7 bases and J by 1 base, leaving a spacing of 17 bases between them. For CDR1 and CDR2, the germline V gene (reference sequence) lists LNHDA and SQIVND.

Rearrangement joined TRBV19 to TRBJ2-6, with TRBD2 as a weak D call on 6 bases. The specimen was peripheral blood. This clonotype was obtained from a woman aged 35 to 49 who had recovered from COVID-19. CDR3 sequence: CASTPLPAGSGANVLTF. The nucleotides are TGTGCCAGTACCCCCTTACCGGCGGGGTCTGGGGCCAACGTCCTGACTTTC.